Shown below are 21 T cell receptor beta chains from a single sample sequenced in a study of CD8 T cells in Susac syndrome. Random hexamers primed reverse transcription of 0.5 to 1 ug RNA. TCRdb redid the calling of the immunoSEQ multiplex PCR reads with MiXCR, one entry per CDR3 protein. The data contain about 100,000 distinct CDR3 sequences, 95% of them singletons. The sample taken for sequencing was CD8+ T cells from PBMCs. Receptors originate from a human donor with Susac syndrome.

The chain is built from TRBV9 and TRBJ2-5, with 9 bases lining up with TRBD2. CDR3 size: 16 residues. Per the germline V gene, CDR1 is SGDLS and CDR2 is YYNGEE. With 0 bases clipped from V and 5 bases from J, the junction kept 8 bases outside the gene matches. This CDR3 reads CASSVGRTSARETQYF. The CDR3 DNA follows: TGTGCCAGCAGCGTAGGACGGACTAGCGCTCGGGAGACCCAGTACTTC. Looking up the rest from reference TRBV9 and TRBJ2-5 gives the full variable domain: DSGVTQTPKHLITATGQRVTLRCSPRSGDLSVYWYQQSLDQGLQFLIQYYNGEERAKGNILERFSAQQFPDLHSELNLSSLELGDSALYFCASSVGRTSARETQYFGPGTRLLVL.

This clonotype was detected only once. The chain employs TRBV3-1 and TRBJ2-7, with D possibly being TRBD2 (5 bases). Germline CDR1 reads LGHDT; CDR2 reads YNNKEL (reference sequence). V was clipped by 0 bases and J by 6 bases, with 15 bases between them. The length of the CDR3 is 15 residues. Written as DNA, the CDR3 is TGTGCCAGCAGCCAAGATTGGCCGGCGGGCCCCGAGCAGTACTTC. It is translated as CASSQDWPAGPEQYF.

The chain couples TRBV12-5 to TRBJ2-2; D is unclear. CDR1 LGHNT and CDR2 FRNRAP come from the germline V gene. Trimming took off 5 bases at V and 5 bases at J, with 12 bases between the two ends. The CDR3 runs 14 residues. CDR3 loop: CASGPPQRTGELFF. CDR3 DNA: TGTGCTAGTGGTCCCCCCCAGCGTACCGGGGAGCTGTTTTTT.

The chain employs TRBV24-1 and TRBJ2-1; 12 nucleotides match TRBD2. With V trimmed by 2 bases and J by 10 bases, 8 bases remained unmatched. Germline lookup yields CDR1 KGHDR and CDR2 SFDVKD. The CDR3 consists of 16 residues. The CDR3 nucleotides read TGTGCCACCAGTGATTCCGGACTAGCGGGATATCGGGAGCAGTTCTTC. Translating it yields CATSDSGLAGYREQFF.

This clonotype was detected only once. This rearrangement joins TRBV6-2 or TRBV6-3 to TRBJ1-5; TRBD1 matches at 9 bases. This CDR3 region has 13 residues. Germline V CDR1 and CDR2: MNHEY, SVGEGT. J was trimmed by 7 bases and V by 5 bases; bases with no gene match: 3. CDR3 bases: TGTGCCAGCAGTGGGGACAGGGTACAGCCCCAGCATTTT. This translates into CASSGDRVQPQHF.

The rearrangement links TRBV11-1 to TRBJ2-1; 11 nucleotides match TRBD1. The CDR3 contains 15 residues. Per the germline V gene, CDR1 is SGHAT and CDR2 is FQDESV (reference sequence). The V segment lost 7 bases and the J segment 7 bases; nucleotides outside the gene matches: 9. This CDR3 reads CASTLGQGAPNEQFF. Written as DNA, the CDR3 is TGTGCCAGCACCCTAGGACAGGGGGCGCCTAATGAGCAGTTCTTC.

The genes are TRBV7-2 and TRBJ2-1; D remains ambiguous. The ends were cut back, 5 bases at V and 7 bases at J, with 15 bases in the middle. Germline-derived CDR1 and CDR2 are SGHTA and FQGNSA. This CDR3 spans 14 amino acids. CDR3 sequence: CASSPTNQVNEQFF. For the CDR3, the DNA is TGTGCCAGCAGCCCAACGAACCAAGTAAATGAGCAGTTCTTC.

This sequence joins TRBV12-3 or TRBV12-4 and TRBJ2-7; 8 bases line up with TRBD2. Unmatched junction bases numbered 7, after V lost 6 bases and J lost 0 bases. This CDR3 is 15 amino acids long. Here the CDR3 DNA reads TGTGCCAGCAGCCGGGGACTAGAAGGCTCCTACGAGCAGTACTTC. It yields the protein CASSRGLEGSYEQYF.

The rearrangement uses TRBV4-1 and TRBJ1-6, with no clear D. The germline V and J ends were trimmed by 0 bases and 8 bases, with 5 bases remaining between them. CDR1 and CDR2 from the germline V gene are MGHRA and YSYEKL. The CDR3 sequence is 13 residues long. The CDR3: CASSQDVDSPLHF. CDR3 nucleotide sequence: TGCGCCAGCAGCCAAGATGTCGATTCACCCCTCCACTTT.

The chain joins TRBV9 to TRBJ2-7; no clear D. V was cut by 0 bases and J by 2 bases, with 9 bases left in between. The CDR3 has 14 residues. Germline V gives CDR1 SGDLS, CDR2 YYNGEE. The CDR3 loop is CASSVGNLAYEQYF. CDR3 DNA sequence: TGTGCCAGCAGCGTAGGCAATCTCGCCTACGAGCAGTACTTC.

V and J are TRBV6-5 and TRBJ1-5; D uncertain. V gave up 4 bases and J gave up 4 bases, with 20 bases separating them. The CDR3 has 17 amino acids. Germline-derived CDR1 and CDR2 are MNHEY and SVGAGI. In nucleotides, the CDR3 is TGTGCCAGCAGTTGGGCCGGGATGCACCCCCTTAATCAGCCCCAGCATTTT. It codes for CASSWAGMHPLNQPQHF.

The V gene is TRBV28, the J gene TRBJ2-5, with TRBD1 matching over 9 bases. The CDR3 loop spans 15 amino acids. With 2 bases clipped from V and 4 bases from J, the junction kept 5 bases outside the gene matches. CDR1 and CDR2 (germline): MDHEN, SYDVKM. In DNA form, the CDR3 reads TGTGCCAGCAGTTTAAGGGGACAGGGAAGAGAGACCCAGTACTTC. It translates to CASSLRGQGRETQYF. Variable domain in full (rest from reference TRBV28 and TRBJ2-5): DVKVTQSSRYLVKRTGEKVFLECVQDMDHENMFWYRQDPGLGLRLIYFSYDVKMKEKGDIPEGYSVSREKKERFSLILESASTNQTSMYLCASSLRGQGRETQYFGPGTRLLVL.

V and J are TRBV4-1 and TRBJ1-5; TRBD1 agrees at 7 bases. CDR1 is MGHRA and CDR2 is YSYEKL in the germline V gene. The V gene end was trimmed by 6 bases and the J gene end by 6 bases; junction bases not matched to a gene: 5. This CDR3 is built from 13 residues. CDR3 region: CASSLRQGQPQHF. The CDR3 DNA reads TGCGCCAGCAGTCTCAGACAGGGTCAGCCCCAGCATTTT.

As concerns this clonotype: One end of the junction fails to match germline, which may point to a read error. This chain links TRBV12-3 or TRBV12-4 with TRBJ1-5; TRBD1 might be the D (5 bases). This CDR3 spans 13 amino acids. The CDR3 region is CASSLDLPGFRDF. Here the CDR3 DNA reads TGTGCCAGCAGTTTAGACTTACCGGGATTCAGGGATTTT.

V gene TRBV7-3 combines with J gene TRBJ1-6; the match to TRBD1 covers 8 bases. The CDR3 loop spans 14 amino acids. With V trimmed by 5 bases and J by 9 bases, 6 bases remained unmatched. Germline V gene sequence: CDR1 SGHTA, CDR2 FQGTGA. Here the CDR3 DNA reads TGTGCCAGCAGCCTCAGGGGGCGAGGTTCACCCCTCCACTTT. This sequence encodes CASSLRGRGSPLHF. Based on the CDR3 plus reference TRBV7-3 and TRBJ1-6, the full variable domain is GAGVSQTPSNKVTEKGKYVELRCDPISGHTALYWYRQSLGQGPEFLIYFQGTGAADDSGLPNDRFFAVRPEGSVSTLKIQRTERGDSAVYLCASSLRGRGSPLHFGNGTRLTVT.

The V and J genes are TRBV7-9 and TRBJ2-7; no clear D gene. CDR3 length: 12 residues. Germline V CDR1 and CDR2: SEHNR, FQNEAQ (reference sequence). Trimming stripped 8 bases from V and 1 base from J, with 9 bases between. The CDR3 is CASGRKSYEQYF. The CDR3, as DNA: TGTGCCAGCGGCAGGAAATCCTACGAGCAGTACTTC.

The genes are TRBV7-2 and TRBJ2-3; D assignment may be TRBD1 or TRBD2 (5 bases each). Trimming removed 8 bases from V and 0 bases from J, with 12 bases in between. The germline V gene encodes CDR1 SGHTA and CDR2 FQGNSA. CDR3 size: 14 residues. CDR3 nucleotides: TGTGCCAGCGGCCGCCGGGGCAGCACAGATACGCAGTATTTT. Its translation: CASGRRGSTDTQYF.

The chain couples TRBV29-1 to TRBJ2-7; possibly TRBD2 for D (6 bases). Germline V CDR1 and CDR2: SQVTM, ANQGSEA. This CDR3 contains 12 residues. V was cut by 5 bases and J by 7 bases, with 15 bases left in between. The CDR3 spells CSVIQPGGEQYF. The CDR3 coding sequence is TGCAGCGTTATTCAGCCCGGAGGGGAGCAGTACTTC.

This clonotype was recorded only once. This sequence joins TRBV14 and TRBJ2-5, with unresolved D. The V end was cut by 2 bases, the J end by 1 base, with 11 bases between. Germline V gives CDR1 SGHDN, CDR2 FVKESK. This CDR3 comprises 15 residues. The DNA of the CDR3 is TGTGCCAGCAGCCAACGGTTCCAAATCCAAGAGACCCAGTACTTC. It encodes CASSQRFQIQETQYF. The whole variable domain, filled in from reference TRBV14 and TRBJ2-5, reads EAGVTQFPSHSVIEKGQTVTLRCDPISGHDNLYWYRRVMGKEIKFLLHFVKESKQDESGMPNNRFLAERTGGTYSTLKVQPAELEDSGVYFCASSQRFQIQETQYFGPGTRLLVL.

The V gene is TRBV24-1, the J gene TRBJ2-3, with TRBD1 as a possible D gene (6 bases). The germline gives CDR1 KGHDR, CDR2 SFDVKD. V shed 7 bases and J shed 2 bases, with 12 bases lying between them. The CDR3 has 14 amino acids. CDR3 protein: CATSGQKDTDTQYF. DNA for the CDR3: TGTGCCACCAGCGGACAGAAAGACACAGATACGCAGTATTTT.

The rearrangement links TRBV5-1 to TRBJ2-6; D remains ambiguous. Looked up from germline, CDR1 is SGHRS and CDR2 is YFSETQ. V gave up 0 bases and J gave up 2 bases, with 9 bases separating them. The CDR3 contains 16 residues. CDR3 nucleotides: TGCGCCAGCAGCTTGGGGGGTCTTGCTGGGGCCAACGTCCTGACTTTC. This gives the protein CASSLGGLAGANVLTF.